Sequencing of this T cell receptor (beta chain) was carried out in a study of blood T cell repertoires in COVID-19. Overall study context: Sites across the United States, Italy and Spain contributed samples from acute and convalescent COVID-19. T cells, B-cell-depleted T cells, or PBMCs provided the cDNA or gDNA that served as material.

Authors' processing steps: Estimates of nucleated cell counts were drawn from the amplification of reference gene primers. The method was immunoSEQ multiplex PCR; TCRdb's version includes in-frame clones alone and lacks a portion of them. V and J calls and clone size are those listed in that table; D and trimming were worked out from the DNA. Altogether more than 110,000 clones are present, roughly 76% being singletons, with the ten largest covering roughly 8.9%. With 5 bases removed from V and 0 bases from J, the gap between germline ends came to 11 bases. Germline-derived CDR1 and CDR2 are DFQATT and SNEGSKA (reference sequence). This CDR3 spans 14 amino acids.

The sequencing input was peripheral blood. V gene TRBV20-1 combines with J gene TRBJ1-5; D remains unclear. The clonotype was recovered from a woman between 50 and 59 years old with active or convalescent COVID-19. CDR3 residues: CSAGDDYSNQPQHF. The CDR3 nucleotides read TGCAGTGCTGGTGACGACTATAGCAATCAGCCCCAGCATTTT.